The clone carrying this TCR beta chain was seen ten or more times. Time point given: sample taken at primary tumor resection. TCRs were sequenced from unsorted whole RNA of tumor, nontumor lung or PBMC. Each TCR cDNA molecule bore a unique molecular identifier. MiXCR, run by TCRdb on the 5' RACE reads, gives a single entry per CDR3 protein. The sample contains 6,000 to 8,000 distinct CDR3 sequences, approximately 9.8% of which appear only once. The record originates from a study of spatial heterogeneity in lung cancer. About the study: There were consistently more beta-chain sequences detected than alpha-chain sequences. In the raw reads, each unique TCR and UMI combination was present more than ten times on average.

The CDR3 loop spans 16 amino acids. J lost 0 bases, V lost 4 bases, and 2 bases had no gene match. The source material was normal lung tissue next to the tumor, sampled at surgery. This sequence was found in a male donor with early-stage non-small cell lung cancer. V is TRBV12-3 or TRBV12-4 and J is TRBJ2-6; 8 bases line up with TRBD2. CDR3 DNA sequence: TGTGCCAGCAGTTCGGGGGGGAGCTCTGGGGCCAACGTCCTGACTTTC. Its protein is CASSSGGSSGANVLTF.